The 2 T cell receptor beta chains below all came from one sample that was sequenced in a study of brain metastases from non-small cell lung cancer. Assay: immunoSEQ multiplex PCR; the TCRdb copy retains only in-frame clones and omits some. The table lists around 1,000 clones, over 80% of them singletons. What was sequenced was tumor-adjacent normal tissue. These receptors came from a donor at least 40 years old with non-small cell lung cancer.

Turning to this clone: Mismatch with germline at one junction end may stem from a read error. This rearrangement joins TRBV4-2 to TRBJ1-6; TRBD1 matches at 7 bases. CDR1 is LGHNA, CDR2 YNFKEQ, per germline. The CDR3 is made up of 15 amino acids. Here the CDR3 DNA reads TGTGCCAGCAGCCATACCGGGACAGAGAATTCACCCCTTCACTTT. As protein: CASSHTGTENSPLHF.

This clone turned up a few times. The chain recombines TRBV6-5 with TRBJ2-2; TRBD2 is a possible D gene (7 bases). V was shortened by 6 bases and J by 5 bases, with 16 bases between the two germline ends. CDR3 length: 15 residues. The germline gives CDR1 MNHEY, CDR2 SVGAGI. The CDR3 DNA reads TGTGCCAGCAGGCGAGGGGGGGCAGATACCGGGGAGCTGTTTTTT. Its translation is CASRRGGADTGELFF.